These T cell receptor beta chains were read from a single sample in a study of human thymus T cells. Assay used: immunoSEQ multiplex PCR; TCRdb lists only in-frame clones, some missing. The sample carries some 72,000 clones, 96% recorded once. Input material: thymus tissue. These receptor sequences come from a boy younger than two with a congenital heart defect but otherwise immunologically healthy. CDR3s leave out the opening cysteine and the closing phenylalanine or tryptophan. Size is stated for part of the rows, as once, few or many counts, or as a class when the clone is expanded.

j_call clone_size v_call cdr3_aa
TRBJ1-1 - TRBV28 ASSYGQSYTEAF
TRBJ1-1 - TRBV4-1 ASSQWGGTEAF
TRBJ1-1 - TRBV25-1 ASSDRESDTEAF
TRBJ1-1 - TRBV19 ASSNWQSNTEAF
TRBJ1-1 - TRBV28 ASSFSGVNTEAF
TRBJ2-1 - TRBV5-1 ASSWGTEAYNEQF
TRBJ2-7 - TRBV10-2 ASSEPGGTYEQY
TRBJ2-3 - TRBV9 ASSVGQGQGGPDTQY
TRBJ2-7 - TRBV21-1 ASSDQYCAGEWREQY
TRBJ1-2 - TRBV4-3 ASSQANDRGRDYGYT
TRBJ2-7 - TRBV5-1 ASSTPGQGFIGAYEQY
TRBJ2-7 - TRBV5-4 ASSGGPREQY
TRBJ2-1 - TRBV29-1 SVEDLSSGRPTLIYNEQF
TRBJ2-1 - TRBV11-3 ASSPHGVYNEQF
TRBJ2-7 - TRBV2 ASTLKGIGEPASYEQY
TRBJ1-1 - TRBV4-3 ASSPSPPVPVTEAF
TRBJ1-4 - TRBV27 ASSFIGGGGTNEKLF
TRBJ2-5 few TRBV9 ASSVGGRGPSPETQY
TRBJ2-7 - TRBV19 ASSRPTGGTDEQY
TRBJ2-2 - TRBV27 ASYGTGHLVGELF
TRBJ1-3 - TRBV7-2 ASSHHGLLSGNTIY
TRBJ1-1 - TRBV28 ASSLDPAGGHTEAF
TRBJ2-5 - TRBV6-6 ASSYQGAQETQY
TRBJ1-5 few TRBV28 ASSLCGWGNQPQH
TRBJ2-3 - TRBV7-2 ASSKPGDTQY
TRBJ2-7 - TRBV5-8 ASSPDRDPRGEQY
TRBJ1-4 - TRBV28 ASSEKLREPSRTNEKLF
TRBJ2-7 - TRBV14 ASSTPQGAQNYEQY
TRBJ2-6 - TRBV10-3 AISVDRGRMVPSGANVLT
TRBJ1-4 - TRBV28 ASRRTGTGTTNEKLF
TRBJ2-3 - TRBV5-1 ASSSHDRTGTDTQY
TRBJ1-2 - TRBV5-6 ASSLRKSLWGYT
TRBJ1-1 - TRBV19 ASSIPATDPLTGVVVNTEAF
TRBJ2-3 - TRBV4-3 ASSRQTGTSGGQGDTQY
TRBJ1-4 once TRBV5-1 ASSSTPRNEKLF
TRBJ2-1 - TRBV28 ASSSNRVGNEQF
TRBJ2-3 - TRBV11-3 ASSFNAGRPEDTQY
TRBJ2-3 - TRBV5-1 ASRKNSGSSTDTQY
TRBJ1-2 few TRBV7-2 ASSLTGHSGYT
TRBJ2-5 - TRBV10-3 AISGGDSSPETQY
TRBJ2-7 - TRBV27 ASSSLSPRVTGDEQY
TRBJ2-3 - TRBV11-3 ASSYRPLRGTSTDTQY
TRBJ1-4 - TRBV7-8 ASSSDHGGRWARADNEKLF
TRBJ2-4 - TRBV7-9 ASSFDRAKNIQY
TRBJ1-3 - TRBV10-2 ASSVTSSGNTIY
TRBJ2-7 - TRBV5-1 ASSLAQGHPYEQY
TRBJ2-1 - TRBV4-2 ASSRRLSGGINEQF
TRBJ1-2 - TRBV12-5 ASGLQRALQDGYT
TRBJ2-3 - TRBV9 ASSVAVTITDTQY
TRBJ2-5 - TRBV21-1 ASSKEGTDRFGQETQY
TRBJ1-1 - TRBV14 ASSQRLLGTVTNTEAF